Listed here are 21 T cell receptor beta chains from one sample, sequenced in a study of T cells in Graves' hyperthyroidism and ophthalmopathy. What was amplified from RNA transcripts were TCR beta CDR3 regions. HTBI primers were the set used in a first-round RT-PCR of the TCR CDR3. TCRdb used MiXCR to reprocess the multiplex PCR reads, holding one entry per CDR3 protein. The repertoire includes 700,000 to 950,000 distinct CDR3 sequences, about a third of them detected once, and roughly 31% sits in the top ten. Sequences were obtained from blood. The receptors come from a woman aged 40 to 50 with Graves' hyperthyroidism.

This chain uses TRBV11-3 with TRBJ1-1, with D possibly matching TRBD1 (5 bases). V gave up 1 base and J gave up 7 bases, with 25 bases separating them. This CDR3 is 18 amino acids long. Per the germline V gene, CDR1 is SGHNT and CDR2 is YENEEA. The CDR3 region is CASSLGLYQGRAPGEAFF. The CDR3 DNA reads TGTGCCAGCAGCTTAGGTTTATACCAGGGACGCGCCCCCGGTGAAGCTTTCTTT. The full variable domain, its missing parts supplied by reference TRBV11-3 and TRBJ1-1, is EAGVVQSPRYKIIEKKQPVAFWCNPISGHNTLYWYLQNLGQGPELLIRYENEEAVDDSQLPKDRFSAERLKGVDSTLKIQPAELGDSAVYLCASSLGLYQGRAPGEAFFGQGTRLTVV.

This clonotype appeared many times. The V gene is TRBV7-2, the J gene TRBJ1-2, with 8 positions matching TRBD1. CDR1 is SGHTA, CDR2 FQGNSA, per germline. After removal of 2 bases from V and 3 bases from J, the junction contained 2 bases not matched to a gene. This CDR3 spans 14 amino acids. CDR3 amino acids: CASSLTGGDYGYTF. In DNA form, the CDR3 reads TGTGCCAGCAGCTTAACAGGGGGGGACTATGGCTACACCTTC.

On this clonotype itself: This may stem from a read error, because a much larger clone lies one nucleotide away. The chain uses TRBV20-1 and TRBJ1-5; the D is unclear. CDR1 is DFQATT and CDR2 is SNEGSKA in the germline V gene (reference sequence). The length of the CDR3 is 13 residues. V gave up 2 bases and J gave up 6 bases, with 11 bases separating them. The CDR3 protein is CSARPTFFQPQHF. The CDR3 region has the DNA TGCAGTGCTAGACCGACATTTTTTCAGCCCCAGCATTTT.

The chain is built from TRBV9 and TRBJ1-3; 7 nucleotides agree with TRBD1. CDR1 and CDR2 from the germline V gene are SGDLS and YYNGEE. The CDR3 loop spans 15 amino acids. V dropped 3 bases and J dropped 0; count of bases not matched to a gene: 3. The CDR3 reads CASSGQGRSGNTIYF. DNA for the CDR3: TGTGCCAGCAGCGGACAGGGCCGCTCTGGAAACACCATATATTTT.

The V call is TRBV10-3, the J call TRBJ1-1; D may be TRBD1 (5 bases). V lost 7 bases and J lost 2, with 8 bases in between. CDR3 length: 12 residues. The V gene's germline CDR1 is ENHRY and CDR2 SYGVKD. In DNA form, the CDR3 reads TGTGCCATCAACCGGGACAACACTGAAGCTTTCTTT. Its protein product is CAINRDNTEAFF.

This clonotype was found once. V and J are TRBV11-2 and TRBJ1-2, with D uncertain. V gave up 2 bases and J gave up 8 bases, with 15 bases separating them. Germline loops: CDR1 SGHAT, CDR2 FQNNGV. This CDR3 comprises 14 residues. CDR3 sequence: CASSLYWGSRGYTF. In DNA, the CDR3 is TGTGCCAGCAGCTTATATTGGGGTTCACGCGGCTACACCTTC.

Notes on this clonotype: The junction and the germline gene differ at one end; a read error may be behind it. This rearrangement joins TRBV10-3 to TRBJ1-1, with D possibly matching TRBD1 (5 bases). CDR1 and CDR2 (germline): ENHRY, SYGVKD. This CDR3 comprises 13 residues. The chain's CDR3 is CASSTVGSRGAFF. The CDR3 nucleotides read TGTGCCAGCAGTACCGTGGGGTCTCGGGGGGCTTTCTTT.

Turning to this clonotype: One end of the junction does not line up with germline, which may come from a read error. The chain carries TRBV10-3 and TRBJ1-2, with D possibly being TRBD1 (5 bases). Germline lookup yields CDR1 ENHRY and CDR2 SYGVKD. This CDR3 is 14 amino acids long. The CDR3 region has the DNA TGTGCCAGCAGTTTTGGTCAGGGAGGGAATGGCTACACCTTC. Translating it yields CASSFGQGGNGYTF.

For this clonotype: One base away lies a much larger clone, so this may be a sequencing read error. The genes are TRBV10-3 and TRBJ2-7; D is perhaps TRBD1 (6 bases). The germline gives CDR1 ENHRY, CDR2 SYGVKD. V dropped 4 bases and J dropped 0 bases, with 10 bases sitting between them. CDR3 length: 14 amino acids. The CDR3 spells CAISGSDSSYEQYF. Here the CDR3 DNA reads TGTGCCATCAGTGGGTCGGACAGCTCCTACGAGCAGTACTTC.

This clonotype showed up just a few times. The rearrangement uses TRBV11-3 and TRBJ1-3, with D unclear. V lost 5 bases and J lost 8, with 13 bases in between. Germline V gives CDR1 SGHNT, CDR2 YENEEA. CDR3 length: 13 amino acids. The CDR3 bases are TGTGCCAGCAGCCTGAGGACTCGGGACACCATATATTTT. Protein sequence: CASSLRTRDTIYF.

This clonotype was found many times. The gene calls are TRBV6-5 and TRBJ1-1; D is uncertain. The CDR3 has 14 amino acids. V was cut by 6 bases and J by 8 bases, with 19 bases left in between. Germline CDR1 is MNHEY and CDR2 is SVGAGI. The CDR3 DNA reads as TGTGCCAGCAGCCCTTACCCTCGGACCCGGGAAGCTTTCTTT. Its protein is CASSPYPRTREAFF.

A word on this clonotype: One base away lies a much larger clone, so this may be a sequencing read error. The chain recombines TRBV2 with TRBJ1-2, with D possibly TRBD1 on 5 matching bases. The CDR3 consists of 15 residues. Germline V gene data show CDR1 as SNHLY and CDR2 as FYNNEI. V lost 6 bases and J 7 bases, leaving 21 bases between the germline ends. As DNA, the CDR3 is TGTGCCAGCAGCCACGGGACGAGGGGCTACGGTGGCTACACCTTC. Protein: CASSHGTRGYGGYTF.

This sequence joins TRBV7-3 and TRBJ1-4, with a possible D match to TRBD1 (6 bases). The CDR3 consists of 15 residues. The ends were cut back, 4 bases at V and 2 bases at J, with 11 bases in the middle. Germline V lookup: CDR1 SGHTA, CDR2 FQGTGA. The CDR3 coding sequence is TGTGCCAGCAGCTCGACGGGGGGCACTAATGAAAAACTGTTTTTT. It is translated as CASSSTGGTNEKLFF.

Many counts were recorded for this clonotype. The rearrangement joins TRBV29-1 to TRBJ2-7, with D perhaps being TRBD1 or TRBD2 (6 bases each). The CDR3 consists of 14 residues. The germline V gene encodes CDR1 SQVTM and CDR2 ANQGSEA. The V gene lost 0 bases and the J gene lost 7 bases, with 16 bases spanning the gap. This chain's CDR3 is CSVEDRGGRGEQYF. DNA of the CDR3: TGCAGCGTTGAAGATAGAGGGGGGCGAGGAGAGCAGTACTTC.

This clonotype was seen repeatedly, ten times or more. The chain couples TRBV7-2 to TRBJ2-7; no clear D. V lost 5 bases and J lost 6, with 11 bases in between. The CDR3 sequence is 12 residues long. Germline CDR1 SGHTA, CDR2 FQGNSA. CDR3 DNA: TGTGCCAGCAGCCCCCCCGCCCGCGAGCAGTACTTC. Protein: CASSPPAREQYF.

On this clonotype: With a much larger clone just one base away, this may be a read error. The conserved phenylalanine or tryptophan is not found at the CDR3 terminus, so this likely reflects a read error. This CDR3 is CSAPGFDTEAFL. DNA for the CDR3: TGCAGTGCTCCCGGGTTCGACACTGAAGCTTTCCTT. J is TRBJ1-1 and V is TRBV20-1; D unresolved. Trimming took off 5 bases at V and 3 bases at J, with 10 bases between the two ends. The CDR3 has 12 amino acids. CDR1 is DFQATT, CDR2 SNEGSKA, per germline (reference sequence).

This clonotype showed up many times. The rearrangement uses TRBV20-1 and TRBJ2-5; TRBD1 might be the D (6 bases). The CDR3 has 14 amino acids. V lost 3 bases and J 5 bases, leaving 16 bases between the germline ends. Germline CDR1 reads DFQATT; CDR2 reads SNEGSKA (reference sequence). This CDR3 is CSARAGTMLETQYF. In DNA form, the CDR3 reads TGCAGTGCTAGGGCCGGGACAATGTTGGAGACCCAGTACTTC.

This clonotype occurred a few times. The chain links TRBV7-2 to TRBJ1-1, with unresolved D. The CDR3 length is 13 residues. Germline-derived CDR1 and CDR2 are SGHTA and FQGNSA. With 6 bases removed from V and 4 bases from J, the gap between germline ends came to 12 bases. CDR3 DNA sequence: TGTGCCAGCAGTTTCCTGGAAGGCACTGAAGCTTTCTTT. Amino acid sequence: CASSFLEGTEAFF.

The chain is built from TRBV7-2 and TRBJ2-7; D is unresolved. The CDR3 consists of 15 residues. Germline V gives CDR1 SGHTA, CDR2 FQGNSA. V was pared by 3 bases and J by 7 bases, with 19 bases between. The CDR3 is CASSLSSVVTGEQYF. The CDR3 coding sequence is TGTGCCAGCAGCTTGTCCTCAGTGGTGACCGGGGAGCAGTACTTC.

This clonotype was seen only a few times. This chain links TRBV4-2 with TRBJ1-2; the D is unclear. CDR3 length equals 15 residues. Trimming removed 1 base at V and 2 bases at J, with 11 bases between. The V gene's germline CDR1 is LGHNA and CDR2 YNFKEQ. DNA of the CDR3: TGTGCCAGCAGCCAAGGTCTCGACGGGAACTATGGCTACACCTTC. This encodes CASSQGLDGNYGYTF.

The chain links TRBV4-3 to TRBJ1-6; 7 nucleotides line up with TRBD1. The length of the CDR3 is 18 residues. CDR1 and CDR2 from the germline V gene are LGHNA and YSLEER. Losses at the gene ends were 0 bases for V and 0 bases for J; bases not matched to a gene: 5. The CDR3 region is CASSQDDDRVSYNSPLHF. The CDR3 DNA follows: TGCGCCAGCAGCCAAGATGACGACAGGGTCTCCTATAATTCACCCCTCCACTTT.